This T cell receptor (beta chain) stems from a study of OX40 agonist ivuxolimab in advanced cancers. Study-level information: Partial responses, seen in three patients, involved one hepatocellular carcinoma and two cutaneous melanomas.

The V and J ends lost 8 bases and 5 bases respectively, with 13 bases between them. CDR3 length: 13 residues. Germline V lookup: CDR1 LNHNV, CDR2 YYDKDF (reference sequence). Data came from immunoSEQ multiplex PCR; TCRdb stores just in-frame clones and leaves some out. This sample carries roughly 67,000 clones, 90% to 95% of them seen once, and the ten largest clones take roughly 13%. Specimen: CD4+ or CD8+ T cells sorted from blood, collected in a trial of the OX40 agonist ivuxolimab. This clonotype was sampled from an adult with an advanced solid tumor such as melanoma, head and neck, liver or kidney cancer. The chain is built from TRBV15 and TRBJ2-1; D may be TRBD2 (5 bases). CDR3 amino acids: CATGRLENNEQFF. The CDR3 DNA follows: TGTGCCACCGGGAGACTTGAGAACAATGAGCAGTTCTTC.